This T cell receptor beta chain was observed in a study of T cells after yellow fever vaccination. As concerns this clonotype: Its antigen is unidentified.

Regarding the study as a whole: Reappearance after the booster was observed for most primary-vaccination clones (roughly 96% CD4, roughly 88% CD8). The appearance of a small share of clonotypes in both CD4 and CD8 compartments was observed.

TCRdb redid the calling of the 5' RACE reads with MiXCR, one entry per CDR3 protein. The sample contains some 560,000 distinct CDR3 sequences, roughly a sixth of which appear only once. V dropped 7 bases and J dropped 0 bases, with 12 bases sitting between them. CDR1 and CDR2 (germline): SEHNR, FQNEAQ (reference sequence). CDR3 length: 15 residues. The clonotype was recovered from a man aged 18 to 30 who received the YFV17D yellow fever vaccine. The starting material was PBMCs, obtained 4 to 6 days after the first yellow fever vaccination. This sequence joins TRBV7-9 and TRBJ2-2, with D unresolved. Written as DNA, the CDR3 is TGTGCCAGCAAACGCGGCGTACCGAACACCGGGGAGCTGTTTTTT. It is translated as CASKRGVPNTGELFF.